Listed below are T cell receptor beta chains from one sample, sequenced in a study of blood T cell repertoires in COVID-19. The data were produced by immunoSEQ multiplex PCR, yet TCRdb's version contains in-frame clones alone and is incomplete. The table shows under 300,000 clones, with 88% occurring only once. Sequenced input: PBMCs or T cells enriched from blood (not recorded which). The receptor set was obtained from a young woman who had recovered from COVID-19. Both conserved end residues are part of each CDR3. Clone sizes are given selectively: once, few, many, or a class where the clone is expanded.

>TRBV4-3|TRBJ2-7|once
CASSPFSGTGFNEQYF
>TRBV7-2|TRBJ2-5|NA
CASSFQRGGETQYF
>TRBV5-1|TRBJ1-4|once
CASSLVGELLFF
>TRBV28|TRBJ2-2|NA
CASSLFSLDRNTGELFF
>TRBV28|TRBJ1-1|NA
CASAPRGQGNTEAFF
>TRBV27|TRBJ2-3|NA
CASSLAGRGGTDTQYF
>TRBV2|TRBJ1-2|NA
CASSEGRGRDGYTF
>TRBV7-2|TRBJ2-5|NA
CASSLSRQGGETQYF
>TRBV27|TRBJ1-5|NA
CASRTYQGDNQPQHF
>TRBV5-1|TRBJ1-6|NA
CASSLERTNSPLHF
>TRBV18|TRBJ2-5|NA
CASSPPSGSQYF
>TRBV4-3|TRBJ1-3|NA
CASSQDRGGASGNTIYF
>TRBV5-4|TRBJ2-3|NA
CASSKAGGTLDTQYF
>TRBV18|TRBJ1-3|NA
CASSPPGQGANTIYF
>TRBV9|TRBJ2-2|few
CASRPTGYSGELFF
>TRBV19|TRBJ1-1|NA
CASSIFVGGDVGGTEAFF
>TRBV2|TRBJ2-5|NA
CASSTTGTSPHSEHF
>TRBV28|TRBJ1-5|NA
CASIPGGGSSNQPQHF
>TRBV5-6|TRBJ2-7|NA
CASSLLSGRTEQYF
>TRBV4-1|TRBJ1-2|NA
CASSQDRDRRFYGYTF
>TRBV6-5|TRBJ2-2|NA
CASSYGGLAGAGELFF
>TRBV11-3|TRBJ2-3|NA
CASSRRLAGGPTDTQYF
>TRBV11-2|TRBJ2-1|NA
CASRYPAGPYNEQFF
>TRBV18|TRBJ2-7|NA
CASSPRQGSSYEQYF
>TRBV4-2|TRBJ2-5|NA
CASSQVGTSETQYF
>TRBV7-9|TRBJ1-2|NA
CASSAQGNSNGYTF
>TRBV28|TRBJ2-1|NA
CASSKVLAGGPLWFF
>TRBV2|TRBJ1-4|NA
CASREREKNEKLFF
>TRBV12-3/TRBV12-4|TRBJ1-6|NA
CASSRLGESPLHF
>TRBV10-1|TRBJ2-1|NA
CASSGFTGGWENEQFF
>TRBV13|TRBJ2-1|once
CASSVSENSYNEQFF
>TRBV13|TRBJ1-2|NA
CASSLGDGDYGYTF
>TRBV28|TRBJ1-5|few
CASSTGLEPQHF
>TRBV7-9|TRBJ2-1|NA
CASSSQGSMYNEQFF
>TRBV28|TRBJ1-3|once
CASSLSLPDRGSGNTIYF
>TRBV27|TRBJ1-2|NA
CASSLKGSYGYTF
>TRBV6-5|TRBJ1-1|NA
CASSYDRGRAEAFF
>TRBV24-1|TRBJ2-7|NA
CATSAGGPAYEQYF
>TRBV5-1|TRBJ1-2|NA
CASSLSPGASSGYTF
>TRBV18|TRBJ1-5|NA
CASSPATGENQPQHF
>TRBV28|TRBJ1-1|few
CASSFKQVYTEAFF
>TRBV10-3|TRBJ2-3|few
CAISRDSIKPDTQYF
>TRBV9|TRBJ2-3|NA
CASSVGPADTQYF
>TRBV18|TRBJ2-3|NA
CASSRDYTDTQYF
>TRBV11-2|TRBJ2-1|NA
CAIKGPLSNEQFF
>TRBV3-1/TRBV3-2|TRBJ2-1|NA
CASSQTYLTSGSNEQFF
>TRBV3-1/TRBV3-2|TRBJ2-7|NA
CASSQGASGAFSYEQYF
>TRBV12-3/TRBV12-4|TRBJ1-2|NA
CASTRGGAGGYTF
>TRBV5-1|TRBJ1-1|NA
CASSRVEGNTEAFF
>TRBV18|TRBJ1-1|NA
CASSPGPTEAFF
>TRBV7-2|TRBJ1-1|NA
CASSLLGQGYFTAFF
>TRBV30|TRBJ1-1|NA
CAWTRGGATEAFF
>TRBV10-3|TRBJ2-3|NA
CATKSRLAGGLSNTQYF
>TRBV6-2/TRBV6-3|TRBJ2-7|NA
CASSRGGRSYEQYF
>TRBV7-2|TRBJ1-2|NA
CASSFRLIYGYTF
>TRBV6-4|TRBJ2-4|NA
CASSEGTSGLAKNIQYF
>TRBV4-3|TRBJ1-2|once
CASSQDRGRGGYTF
>TRBV27|TRBJ2-1|NA
CASSFTPRGYNEQFF
>TRBV14|TRBJ1-4|NA
CASSQRGWGKLFF